The 8 T cell receptor beta chains below all came from one sample that was sequenced in a study of OX40 agonist ivuxolimab in advanced cancers. The data were produced by immunoSEQ multiplex PCR, yet TCRdb's version contains in-frame clones alone and is incomplete. The sample includes 100,000 to 150,000 clones, about 90% seen only once; the top ten take under 0.95%. This material consisted of CD4+ or CD8+ T cells sorted from blood, taken in a trial of the OX40 agonist ivuxolimab. These receptors were taken from an adult with an advanced solid tumor such as melanoma, head and neck, liver or kidney cancer.

V and J are TRBV6-1 and TRBJ1-1; D not resolved. This CDR3 has 12 amino acids. V was trimmed by 8 bases and J by 4 bases, leaving 11 bases between them. Germline V gene sequence: CDR1 MNHNS, CDR2 SASEGT. CDR3 DNA sequence: TGTGCCAGCGGAACGGAGGGCACTGAAGCTTTCTTT. It codes for CASGTEGTEAFF.

This chain connects TRBV19 to TRBJ1-4, with D unclear. The V gene lost 3 bases and the J gene lost 0 bases, with 5 bases spanning the gap. CDR3 length equals 14 residues. The germline gives CDR1 LNHDA, CDR2 SQIVND (reference sequence). The CDR3 loop is CASSISPTNEKLFF. The CDR3 nucleotides read TGTGCCAGTAGTATCAGTCCAACTAATGAAAAACTGTTTTTT. Variable domain in full (rest from reference TRBV19 and TRBJ1-4): DGGITQSPKYLFRKEGQNVTLSCEQNLNHDAMYWYRQDPGQGLRLIYYSQIVNDFQKGDIAEGYSVSREKKESFPLTVTSAQKNPTAFYLCASSISPTNEKLFFGSGTQLSVL.

The chain has TRBV28 and TRBJ1-1, with D possibly matching TRBD1 (6 bases). Germline assignment: CDR1 MDHEN and CDR2 SYDVKM. The V and J ends lost 10 bases and 0 bases respectively, with 18 bases between them. CDR3 size: 15 residues. The CDR3 DNA follows: TGTGCCATCTCTCGGACAGACTCCATGAACACTGAAGCTTTCTTT. Protein: CAISRTDSMNTEAFF.

The chain uses TRBV11-2 and TRBJ2-4, with D perhaps TRBD1 (5 bases). This CDR3 is 15 amino acids long. Germline V gene sequence: CDR1 SGHAT, CDR2 FQNNGV. With 4 bases removed from V and 3 bases from J, the gap between germline ends came to 13 bases. The CDR3 nucleotides are TGTGCCAGCAGCTCCCAGGGATTAGACAAAAACATTCAGTACTTC. Its translation is CASSSQGLDKNIQYF.

This clone was seen a few times. This chain links TRBV7-2 with TRBJ1-1, with D hard to call. CDR3 length equals 14 residues. V shed 3 bases and J shed 3 bases, with 11 bases lying between them. Germline CDR1 and CDR2: SGHTA and FQGNSA. CDR3 DNA: TGTGCCAGCAGCTTGGCCCCGAGCGACACTGAAGCTTTCTTT. Translated, it gives CASSLAPSDTEAFF.

The chain carries TRBV28 and TRBJ1-1; D not certain. Germline-derived CDR1 and CDR2 are MDHEN and SYDVKM. This CDR3 has 14 amino acids. Deletions cut 2 bases from V and 4 bases from J, with 11 bases between. For the CDR3, the DNA is TGTGCCAGCAGTTTACCGGGCCCATCCACTGAAGCTTTCTTT. This encodes CASSLPGPSTEAFF.

This chain links TRBV9 with TRBJ2-2; D is unclear. CDR1 and CDR2 from the germline V gene are SGDLS and YYNGEE. The V end lost 0 bases, the J end lost 8 bases, and 14 bases lay between the germline ends. This CDR3 is 15 amino acids long. In DNA form, the CDR3 reads TGTGCCAGCAGCGTAGGATCCTCGATGGGTGGGGAGCTGTTTTTT. Its protein is CASSVGSSMGGELFF.

In nucleotides, the CDR3 is TGTGCCAGTAGTATAGAAAAGGGGGGGAACACTGAAGCTTTCTTT. Translation gives CASSIEKGGNTEAFF. The rearrangement links TRBV19 to TRBJ1-1; D is possibly TRBD1 (6 bases). The V and J ends lost 0 bases and 1 base respectively, with 9 bases between them. This CDR3 has 15 amino acids. Germline loops: CDR1 LNHDA, CDR2 SQIVND (reference sequence). The entire variable domain, with the rest obtained from reference TRBV19 and TRBJ1-1, is as follows: DGGITQSPKYLFRKEGQNVTLSCEQNLNHDAMYWYRQDPGQGLRLIYYSQIVNDFQKGDIAEGYSVSREKKESFPLTVTSAQKNPTAFYLCASSIEKGGNTEAFFGQGTRLTVV.